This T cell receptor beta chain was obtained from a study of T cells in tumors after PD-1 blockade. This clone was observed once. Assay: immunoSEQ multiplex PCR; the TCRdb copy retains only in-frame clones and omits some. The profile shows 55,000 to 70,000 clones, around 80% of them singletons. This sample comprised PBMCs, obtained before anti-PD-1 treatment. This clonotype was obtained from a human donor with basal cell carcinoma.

CDR3 sequence (DNA): TGTGCCAGCTCACCAGGAAGGAATTCACCCCTCCACTTT. The encoded protein is CASSPGRNSPLHF. The rearrangement uses TRBV18 and TRBJ1-6; D is unresolved. Trimming shortened V by 2 bases and J by 7 bases, and 6 bases separated the two germline ends. Germline V gives CDR1 KGHSH, CDR2 LQKENI. The CDR3 consists of 13 residues. Based on the CDR3 plus reference TRBV18 and TRBJ1-6, the full variable domain is NAGVMQNPRHLVRRRGQEARLRCSPMKGHSHVYWYRQLPEEGLKFMVYLQKENIIDESGMPKERFSAEFPKEGPSILRIQQVVRGDSAAYFCASSPGRNSPLHFGNGTRLTVT.